This entry is about one T cell receptor beta chain. The ends lost 6 bases at V and 2 bases at J; junction bases unmatched: 5. The CDR3 loop spans 14 amino acids. Germline values: CDR1 SGHKS, CDR2 YYEKEE (reference sequence). The sample is drawn from a study of blood T cell repertoires in COVID-19. The authors' processing: Using reference gene primer amplification, nucleated cell counts were estimated. Using immunoSEQ multiplex PCR, the repertoire was profiled, and TCRdb retains in-frame clones only, with some absent. Clonal size and the V and J genes are those of that table, whereas D and trimming came from the DNA. The sample carries approximately 180,000 clones, roughly 87% recorded once.

The chain is built from TRBV5-5 and TRBJ2-3; 8 nucleotides agree with TRBD2. This receptor was taken from a man aged 60-69 years with active or convalescent COVID-19. Specimen: peripheral blood. The CDR3 loop reads CASMAGGDTDTQYF. CDR3 in DNA: TGTGCCAGCATGGCGGGGGGCGACACAGATACGCAGTATTTT.